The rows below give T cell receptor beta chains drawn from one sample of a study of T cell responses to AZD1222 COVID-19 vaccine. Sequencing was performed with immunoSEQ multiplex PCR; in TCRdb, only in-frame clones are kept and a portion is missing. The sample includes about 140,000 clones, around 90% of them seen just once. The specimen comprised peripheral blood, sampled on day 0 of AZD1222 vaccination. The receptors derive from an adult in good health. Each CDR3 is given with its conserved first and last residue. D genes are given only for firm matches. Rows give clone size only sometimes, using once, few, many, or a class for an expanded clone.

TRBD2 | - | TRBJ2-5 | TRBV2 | CATGGTSEKETQYF | TGTGCCACAGGTGGGACTAGCGAAAAAGAGACCCAGTACTTC
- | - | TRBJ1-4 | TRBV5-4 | CASSLGATTTNEKLFF | TGTGCCAGCAGCTTGGGTGCAACGACAACTAATGAAAAACTGTTTTTT
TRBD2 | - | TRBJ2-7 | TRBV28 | CASSSRWRTSASYEQYF | TGTGCCAGCAGTTCTAGATGGAGGACTAGCGCCTCCTACGAGCAGTACTTC
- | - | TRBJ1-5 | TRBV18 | CASSPSSGANNQPQHF | TGTGCCAGCTCACCATCGTCGGGGGCCAACAATCAGCCCCAGCATTTT
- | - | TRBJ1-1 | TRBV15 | CATSTSRNTEAFF | TGTGCCACCAGCACCTCCAGGAACACTGAAGCTTTCTTT
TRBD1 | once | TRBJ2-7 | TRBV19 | CASNRGQSYEQYF | TGTGCCAGCAACAGGGGCCAATCCTACGAGCAGTACTTC
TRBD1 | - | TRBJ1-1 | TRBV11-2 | CASSPSDRGGTEAFF | TGTGCCAGCAGCCCGAGTGACAGGGGGGGAACTGAAGCTTTCTTT
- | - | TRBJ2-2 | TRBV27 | CASTGNTGELFF | TGTGCCAGTACAGGGAACACCGGGGAGCTGTTTTTT
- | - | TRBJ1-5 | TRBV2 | CASRANRVNQPQHF | TGTGCCAGCAGAGCAAACAGGGTGAATCAGCCCCAGCATTTT
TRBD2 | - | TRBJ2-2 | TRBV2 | CASSELAGIGELFF | TGTGCCAGCAGTGAACTAGCGGGTATCGGGGAGCTGTTTTTT
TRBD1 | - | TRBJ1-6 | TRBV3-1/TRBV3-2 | CASSQAAGGPSPLHF | TGTGCCAGCAGCCAAGCGGCAGGGGGACCTTCACCCCTCCACTTT
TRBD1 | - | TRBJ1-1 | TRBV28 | CASSRTGSRTDPEAFF | TGTGCCAGCTCAAGGACAGGGTCGAGAACGGACCCTGAAGCTTTCTTT
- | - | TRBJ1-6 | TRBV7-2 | CASSSGVGNSPLHF | TGTGCCAGCAGCTCGGGGGTGGGCAATTCACCCCTCCACTTT
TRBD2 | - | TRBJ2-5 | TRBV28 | CASSSVLTSGVQETQYF | TGTGCCAGCAGTTCCGTGTTGACTAGCGGAGTTCAAGAGACCCAGTACTTC
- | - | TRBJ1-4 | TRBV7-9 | CASSLSWGTNEKLFF | TGTGCCAGCAGCTTATCTTGGGGAACTAATGAAAAACTGTTTTTT
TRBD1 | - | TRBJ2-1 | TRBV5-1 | CASSTQGARYNEQFF | TGCGCCAGCAGCACACAGGGGGCGAGGTACAATGAGCAGTTCTTC
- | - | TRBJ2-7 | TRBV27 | CASSTPAAGGGEQYF | TGTGCCAGCAGTACACCGGCGGCAGGGGGAGGCGAGCAGTACTTC
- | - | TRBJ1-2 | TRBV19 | CASSYSQGPGPANYGYTF | TGTGCCAGTAGTTACTCTCAGGGTCCGGGCCCCGCTAACTATGGCTACACCTTC
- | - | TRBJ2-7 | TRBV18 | CASSPAYEQYF | TGTGCCAGCTCACCTGCCTACGAGCAGTACTTC
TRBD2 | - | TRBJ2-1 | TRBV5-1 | CASSLPGTSGDNEQFF | TGCGCCAGCAGCTTGCCCGGGACTAGCGGGGACAATGAGCAGTTCTTC
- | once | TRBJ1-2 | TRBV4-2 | CASSQVGAGNPDGYTF | TGTGCCAGCAGCCAAGTTGGGGCAGGGAACCCTGATGGCTACACCTTC
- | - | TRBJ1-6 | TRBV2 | CASSIRDKNSPLHF | TGTGCCAGCAGCATTCGGGACAAAAATTCACCCCTCCACTTT
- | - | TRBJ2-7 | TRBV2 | CASSDGGLTSYEQYF | TGTGCCAGCAGTGATGGGGGACTCACCTCCTACGAGCAGTACTTC
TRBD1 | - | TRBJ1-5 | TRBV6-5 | CASNAGTGQNQPQHF | TGTGCCAGCAATGCCGGGACAGGGCAAAATCAGCCCCAGCATTTT
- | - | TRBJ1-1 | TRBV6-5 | CASSYRQGLEAFF | TGTGCCAGCAGTTACCGGCAGGGACTTGAAGCTTTCTTT
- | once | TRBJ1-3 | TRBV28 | CASSSPLGGNTIYF | TGTGCCAGCAGTTCGCCTCTGGGTGGAAACACCATATATTTT
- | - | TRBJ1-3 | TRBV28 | CASSRMSGNTIYF | TGTGCCAGCAGTCGAATGAGTGGAAACACCATATATTTT
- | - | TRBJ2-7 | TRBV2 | CASIEDSNSYEQYF | TGTGCCAGCATCGAAGACAGCAACTCCTACGAGCAGTACTTC
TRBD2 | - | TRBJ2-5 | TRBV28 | CASSYLTSKRETQYF | TGTGCCAGCAGCTACCTGACTAGCAAGAGGGAGACCCAGTACTTC
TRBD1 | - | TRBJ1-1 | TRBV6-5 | CASSSQGATEAFF | TGTGCCAGCAGTTCCCAGGGGGCGACTGAAGCTTTCTTT
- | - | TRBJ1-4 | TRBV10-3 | CAISEIGGGEKLFF | TGTGCCATCAGTGAGATAGGGGGTGGAGAAAAACTGTTTTTT
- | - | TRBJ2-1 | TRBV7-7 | CASSPGSGVGQSSYNEQFF | TGTGCTAGCAGCCCGGGGTCCGGTGTGGGCCAGAGCTCCTACAATGAGCAGTTCTTC
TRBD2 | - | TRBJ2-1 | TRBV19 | CASSMPGLGHNEQFF | TGTGCCAGTAGTATGCCGGGACTAGGACACAATGAGCAGTTCTTC
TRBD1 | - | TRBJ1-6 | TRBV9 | CASSVNVGTANSPLHF | TGTGCCAGCAGCGTAAACGTCGGGACAGCGAATTCACCCCTCCACTTT
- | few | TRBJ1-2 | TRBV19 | CASRLDGNYGYTF | TGTGCCAGTAGATTGGACGGAAACTATGGCTACACCTTC
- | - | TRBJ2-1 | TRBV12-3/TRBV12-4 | CASSLSYEQFF | TGTGCCAGCAGTTTAAGCTATGAGCAGTTCTTC
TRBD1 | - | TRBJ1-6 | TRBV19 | CASSTWTGPNSPLHF | TGTGCCAGTAGTACCTGGACAGGGCCGAATTCACCCCTCCACTTT
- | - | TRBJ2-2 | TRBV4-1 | CASSQVGGASRELFF | TGCGCCAGCAGCCAAGTTGGAGGGGCCTCCCGGGAGCTGTTTTTT
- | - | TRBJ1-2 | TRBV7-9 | CASSFNIIGQAYGYTF | TGTGCCAGCAGCTTTAATATAATTGGACAAGCATATGGCTACACCTTC
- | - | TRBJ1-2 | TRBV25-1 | CASSPNSYGYTF | TGTGCCAGCAGTCCTAACAGCTATGGCTACACCTTC
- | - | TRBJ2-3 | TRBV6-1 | CASSEVGLTDTQYF | TGTGCCAGCAGTGAAGTAGGGCTCACAGATACGCAGTATTTT